This T cell receptor (beta chain) was sequenced for a study of tumor-infiltrating lymphocytes in primary liver carcinoma. At the level of the study: Spanning 30 to 69 years of age, the patients were men and women. Among the tumors, stages were T1-T3 N0M0 and sizes roughly 4.2 to 10 cm.

Germline DNA was extracted too, while blood RNA derived from unsorted whole blood. The ends were cut back, 8 bases at V and 3 bases at J, with 10 bases in the middle. Germline V gene sequence: CDR1 SGHTS, CDR2 YDEGEE. The length of the CDR3 is 12 residues. A primer matching the constant region was used to make TCR beta cDNA from 450 to 500 ng of total RNA. Construction of TCR beta libraries relied on three successive nested multiplex PCR rounds employing slightly modified ARM-PCR. Both of the initial two PCR rounds ran for 10 cycles and employed TRBV1-TRBV30 forward primers alongside a C-beta reverse primer. TCRdb passed the multiplex PCR reads through MiXCR, listing each CDR3 protein once. The sample lists 180,000 or so distinct CDR3 sequences, 60% seen once, with 72% in the top ten.

The sequencing input was peripheral blood. The chain uses TRBV5-8 and TRBJ2-3, with D perhaps matching TRBD2 (6 bases). This receptor was obtained from a middle-aged man with primary liver carcinoma and hepatitis B virus infection. The CDR3 is CASSGMTDTQYF. Here the CDR3 DNA reads TGTGCCAGTAGCGGAATGACAGATACGCAGTATTTT. Full variable domain (outside the CDR3, taken from reference TRBV5-8 and TRBJ2-3): EAGVTQSPTHLIKTRGQQATLRCSPISGHTSVYWYQQALGLGLQFLLWYDEGEERNRGNFPPRFSGRQFPNYSSELNVNALELEDSALYLCASSGMTDTQYFGPGTRLTVL.